Reported below is one T cell receptor (beta chain). Its antigen remains undetermined. Base qualities were left out, and no much larger clone turns up one base away. For sequencing of the TCRbeta CDR3 region, genomic DNA was extracted from the sorted cells. The immunoSEQ Assay was used to sequence the TCRbeta CDR3 regions. TCRdb re-hosts the immuneACCESS table, in-frame sequences only. Its copies lack some clones; in the studies checked, an unresolved V gene accounts for under half of them, and the cause for the rest is not known. Recorded for this sample are about 82,000 clones; about nine tenths of them occurred a single time. The top ten constitute about 7.7% of the sample. The sample is drawn from a study of OX40 agonist ivuxolimab in advanced cancers. For context, the study as a whole: Ivuxolimab, which targeted the costimulatory receptor OX40 (CD134), was an agonistic, fully human IgG2 monoclonal antibody. Intravenous ivuxolimab was administered to patients every 2 weeks at six dose levels: 0.01, 0.1, 0.3, 1.5, 3 and 10 mg/kg. Of the roughly 51 patients in dose escalation, some 19 had hepatocellular carcinoma, about 15 had melanoma, 9 had renal cell carcinoma and 9 had head and neck cancer. The dose-escalation cohort was almost 85% male with a mean age of roughly 60 years, ranging from roughly 23 to 79. Prior anti-PD-1, anti-PD-L1 or anti-CTLA-4 therapy was permitted, and checkpoint inhibitors had been received by about 44% of dose-escalation patients. Partial responses occurred in three dose-escalation patients: two with cutaneous melanoma and one with hepatocellular carcinoma. Peripheral TCRbeta sequencing aimed to test whether ivuxolimab altered TCR sequence diversity and caused clonal T-cell expansion. The paper covers the monotherapy dose-escalation part of the phase I ivuxolimab trial, which included N of about 50 patients. Study-wide conclusions, independent of this receptor: After ivuxolimab, more expanded clones were found on average in CD8+ T cells than in CD4+ T cells. Partial responders in the 0.1-3.0 mg/kg groups had among the lowest normalized peripheral clonal expansion, especially among CD8+ T cells. Clonal expansion of both CD4+ and CD8+ blood T cells was observed from baseline to week 6 at doses 0.1 to 3.0 mg/kg. Low levels of normalized T-cell clonal expansion were also seen in some patients who did not respond. The antigen specificity of the clonally expanded peripheral T cells was not determined.

The trial excluded patients who had a history of autoimmune disease or were on systemic immunosuppression. Peripheral blood for TCR sequencing was drawn from every dose cohort at baseline, at cycle 4 day 1 and at cycle 7 day 1. Samples came from an open-label, multicenter, first-in-human phase I dose-escalation trial of ivuxolimab. Adults with locally advanced or metastatic melanoma, renal cell carcinoma, hepatocellular carcinoma or head and neck squamous cell carcinoma were enrolled in the trial. CD4+ and CD8+ T cells were sorted separately from peripheral blood before TCR sequencing. CDR1 is given as KGHSH and CDR2 as LQKENI, both from the germline V gene. Relative to germline, V is 3 bases shorter and J is 2 bases shorter, with 11 bases between their ends. The CDR3 runs 14 amino acids, cysteine and phenylalanine included. Kept here is only the CDR3 DNA, which spans 42 bases and is read in frame from base 1.

The sequence derives from an adult with an advanced solid tumor such as melanoma, head and neck, liver or kidney cancer. This receptor chain uses TRBV18 and TRBJ2-7; the D gene is possibly TRBD1, with 5 bases matching. The material sequenced was CD4+ or CD8+ T cells sorted from blood, taken in a trial of the OX40 agonist ivuxolimab. The CDR3 region has the sequence CASSPEGAAYEQYF. The DNA sequence follows: TGTGCCAGCTCACCTGAAGGGGCGGCCTACGAGCAGTACTTC. The full variable domain, with segments outside the CDR3 supplied by the reference TRBV18 and TRBJ2-7 proteins, appears as NAGVMQNPRHLVRRRGQEARLRCSPMKGHSHVYWYRQLPEEGLKFMVYLQKENIIDESGMPKERFSAEFPKEGPSILRIQQVVRGDSAAYFCASSPEGAAYEQYFGPGTRLTVT.